This T cell receptor (beta chain) was sequenced in a study of blood T cell repertoires in COVID-19 (TCRdb year 2020). For the study in its entirety: Samples from collaborators originated in the United States, Italy and Spain and spanned both the acute and convalescent phases of COVID-19. The material from the prospective study consisted of cDNA or gDNA derived from T cells, B-cell-depleted T cells, or PBMCs. Deeply sampled blood TCRbeta repertoires from subjects exposed to, actively infected with, or recovered from COVID-19 were included in the dataset. The repertoires were released in a freely available public database intended as a resource for research on the immune response to SARS-CoV-2. Samples were obtained from the ongoing ImmuneRACE study (first 160 participants) and from some 1,200 subjects provided by 6 global collaborators. Nearly every sample came with metadata listing a de-identified subject ID, COVID-19 status, age in years and sex. HLA class I and class II types, where available, came from metadata supplied by the sample provider rather than from assay-based typing.

Collaborating institutions collected whole blood in K2EDTA tubes following their own protocols. For TCRbeta analysis, collaborators shipped samples in one of three forms: frozen whole blood, isolated PBMCs, or DNA extracted from either of those sample types. What the study reported, not specific to this receptor: Clinical and demographic metadata were provided uncurated, with the amount varying by source and participant.

V lost 2 bases and J lost 6 bases, and the count of bases not matched to a germline gene is 8. Looking up the germline V gene (reference sequence) yields CDR1 LNHDA and CDR2 SQIVND. From its cysteine to its phenylalanine, the CDR3 spans 16 amino acids. Kept here is only the CDR3 DNA, which spans 48 bases and is read in frame from base 1. TCRbeta CDR3 regions were amplified from genomic DNA by means of the immunoSEQ Assay, a bias-controlled multiplex PCR. From the authors' description of their analysis: Nucleated cell counts per sample were estimated from amplification of reference gene primers within the assay. Sequence reads were collapsed and filtered to measure the absolute abundance of every unique TCRbeta CDR3 rearrangement. For each sample, productive Simpson clonality was calculated as the square root of Simpson's diversity index over productive rearrangements. This immuneACCESS table, as held by TCRdb, lists in-frame sequences with V and J called but not all clones. Of the missing ones, under half trace to an unresolved V gene in checked studies; the others have no known cause. That table furnishes V, J and clone size, whereas the DNA furnished D and trimming. The sample contains about 180,000 clones, roughly 83% of them found a single time. Around an eighth of the sample goes to the ten largest clones.

This clone occurred once. No antigen is known for it. No base quality information exists; no much larger clone differs at one position. Sequenced sample: peripheral blood. The sequence links TRBV19 to TRBJ2-2; a stretch of 8 junction bases matches TRBD1. The source of this sequence is a man aged 18 to 29 with active or convalescent COVID-19. The CDR3 in this case is CASSILRGPSAGELFF. The nucleotide sequence reads TGTGCCAGTAGTATACTCAGGGGGCCTTCAGCCGGGGAGCTGTTTTTT.